These T cell receptor beta chains were read from a single sample in a study of CD8+CD57+ T cells in acquired aplastic anemia. TCRdb reanalysed the reads using MiXCR and keeps one entry per CDR3 protein. The sample lists 150,000 to 200,000 distinct CDR3 sequences; 60% to 70% were seen once. Sequencing used sorted CD4+, CD8+, or CD8+CD57+ T cells (not recorded which) from PBMCs. All receptors come from a human donor in good health. Each CDR3 is given with its conserved first and last residue. The D gene is left open where the match is weak. Some rows have no size entry. The others give once, few or many, or a class for an expanded clone.

v_call	j_call	d_call	clone_size	cdr3_length	cdr3_aa	cdr3_nt
TRBV10-3	TRBJ2-7	-	-	14	CAISVRGAEVKQYF	TGTGCCATCAGTGTAAGAGGGGCGGAGGTCAAGCAGTACTTC
TRBV10-3	TRBJ2-7	-	-	15	CAITPAGDSSYEQYF	TGTGCCATCACGCCGGCGGGGGACAGCTCCTACGAGCAGTACTTC
TRBV2	TRBJ2-7	-	once	13	CASHLALTYGQYF	TGTGCCAGCCATTTAGCGCTAACCTACGGGCAGTACTTC
TRBV11-2	TRBJ1-3	-	-	16	CASSLGVGRGSDTIYF	TGTGCCAGCAGCTTAGGGGTTGGCAGGGGATCTGACACCATATATTTT
TRBV9	TRBJ1-1	-	-	12	CASSVFSGEAFF	TGTGCCAGCAGCGTATTCTCAGGAGAAGCTTTCTTT
TRBV20-1	TRBJ2-7	TRBD2	-	18	CSANRLAGDWAPDNEQYF	TGCAGTGCTAACCGACTAGCGGGAGATTGGGCGCCAGACAACGAGCAGTACTTC
TRBV20-1	TRBJ1-5	-	few	13	CSARATSGQPQHF	TGCAGTGCTAGAGCCACAAGTGGGCAGCCCCAGCATTTT
TRBV2	TRBJ1-1	-	few	15	CASSAPTGLNTEAFF	TGTGCCAGCAGTGCCCCAACAGGACTGAACACTGAGGCTTTCTTT
TRBV7-2	TRBJ2-7	-	-	15	CASSLGSARTYEQYF	TGTGCCAGCAGCTTAGGGTCGGCTCGAACCTACGAGCAGTACTTC
TRBV20-1	TRBJ1-3	-	once	13	CSVREGPGNTIYF	TGCAGTGTGCGGGAGGGGCCTGGAAACACCATATATTTT
TRBV20-1	TRBJ2-2	-	-	13	CSAPASNTGELFF	TGCAGTGCCCCGGCTTCGAACACCGGGGAGCTGTTTTTT
TRBV4-3	TRBJ1-2	-	many	14	CASSQETGNYGYTF	TGCGCCAGCAGCCAAGAAACAGGGAACTATGGCTACACCTTC
TRBV7-3	TRBJ1-1	-	once	13	CASSQMAGAEAFF	TGTGCCAGCAGCCAAATGGCCGGGGCCGAAGCTTTCTTT
TRBV7-2	TRBJ1-6	TRBD1	few	14	CASSFGTADSPLHF	TGTGCCAGCAGCTTCGGGACAGCGGATTCACCCCTCCACTTT
TRBV5-6	TRBJ1-2	TRBD1	-	14	CASSAGTGGRGVTF	TGTGCCAGCAGCGCCGGGACAGGCGGACGTGGAGTTACCTTC
TRBV9	TRBJ1-6	-	few	13	CASSVGKISPLHF	TGTGCCAGCAGCGTAGGGAAGATATCACCCCTCCACTTT
TRBV13	TRBJ2-7	-	-	15	CASSLKGGQTYEQYF	TGTGCCAGCAGCTTGAAGGGCGGGCAAACCTACGAGCAGTACTTC
TRBV7-6	TRBJ2-7	-	-	13	CASSSQGPLEQYF	TGTGCCAGCAGCTCCCAGGGGCCCTTGGAGCAGTACTTC
TRBV12-3/TRBV12-4	TRBJ2-7	-	few	13	CASSPFAPYEQYF	TGTGCCAGCAGTCCCTTCGCGCCCTACGAGCAGTACTTC
TRBV7-2	TRBJ2-3	TRBD2	-	15	CASSSTSGSFYTQYF	TGTGCCAGCAGTTCGACTAGCGGGAGTTTTTATACGCAGTATTTT
TRBV2	TRBJ1-1	-	-	14	CASSDRGANTEAFF	TGTGCCAGCAGTGATAGGGGGGCGAACACTGAAGCTTTCTTT
TRBV28	TRBJ1-2	-	few	14	CASKPPGIGYGYTF	TGTGCCAGCAAACCACCAGGGATCGGCTATGGCTACACCTTC
TRBV14	TRBJ1-2	-	many	13	CASSLGLRSGYTF	TGTGCCAGCAGCCTGGGGTTGCGGAGCGGCTACACCTTC
TRBV7-7	TRBJ2-7	TRBD1	-	14	CASSLGDRGNEQYF	TGTGCCAGCAGCTTAGGGGACAGGGGTAACGAGCAGTACTTC
TRBV18	TRBJ2-7	-	many	12	CASSGTDYEQYF	TGTGCCAGCTCCGGGACGGACTACGAGCAGTACTTC
TRBV5-1	TRBJ2-5	-	-	14	CASSLSPGVEEQYF	TGCGCCAGCAGCTTGTCACCGGGGGTGGAGGAGCAGTACTTC
TRBV7-8	TRBJ2-2	-	-	15	CASSFWVRDTGELFF	TGTGCCAGCAGCTTTTGGGTGAGGGACACCGGGGAGCTGTTTTTT
TRBV19	TRBJ1-1	-	many	13	CASSMGYNTEAFF	TGTGCCAGTAGTATGGGGTACAACACTGAAGCTTTCTTT
TRBV10-1	TRBJ2-1	TRBD2	-	14	CASSETSGVAEQFF	TGCGCCAGCAGTGAGACTAGCGGGGTGGCTGAGCAGTTCTTC
TRBV5-1	TRBJ2-2	TRBD2	-	16	CASSVLAGDPTGELFF	TGCGCCAGCAGCGTACTAGCGGGAGATCCTACCGGGGAGCTGTTTTTT
TRBV20-1	TRBJ1-2	-	-	15	CSAPKGGVTNYGYTF	TGCAGTGCCCCAAAGGGCGGCGTGACTAACTATGGCTACACCTTC
TRBV9	TRBJ2-1	TRBD2	once	16	CASSHSGTSGYNEQFF	TGTGCCAGCAGCCACTCCGGGACTAGCGGGTACAATGAGCAGTTCTTC
TRBV2	TRBJ1-2	-	-	13	CASSLGSEGGHTF	TGTGCCAGCAGTTTAGGGTCAGAGGGTGGCCACACCTTC
TRBV20-1	TRBJ2-1	-	-	15	CSARLRGGVYNEQFF	TGCAGTGCTAGGCTTCGGGGCGGAGTCTACAATGAGCAGTTCTTC